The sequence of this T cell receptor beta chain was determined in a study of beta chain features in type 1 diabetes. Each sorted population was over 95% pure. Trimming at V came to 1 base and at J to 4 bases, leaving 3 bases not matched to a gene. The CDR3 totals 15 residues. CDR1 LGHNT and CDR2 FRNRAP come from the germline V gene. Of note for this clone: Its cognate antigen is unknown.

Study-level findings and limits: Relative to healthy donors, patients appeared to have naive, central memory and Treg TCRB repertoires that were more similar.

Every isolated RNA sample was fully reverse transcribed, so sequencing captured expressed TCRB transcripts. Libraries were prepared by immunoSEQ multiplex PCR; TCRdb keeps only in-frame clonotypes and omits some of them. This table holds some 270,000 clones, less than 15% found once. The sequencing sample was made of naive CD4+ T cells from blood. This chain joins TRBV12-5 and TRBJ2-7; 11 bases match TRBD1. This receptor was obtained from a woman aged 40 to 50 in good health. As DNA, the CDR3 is TGTGCTAGTGGTTTGGGGACAGGGGGCCAGTACGAGCAGTACTTC. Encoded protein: CASGLGTGGQYEQYF.